One sample yielded the 17 T cell receptor beta chains listed below, sequenced in a study of cytomegalovirus exposure and HLA in healthy donors. Use of 60 Vbeta and 13 Jbeta primers characterized the PCR. Sequencing used immunoSEQ multiplex PCR; TCRdb keeps in-frame clones, though not all of them. The data show about 100,000 clones, with around 83% seen just once and 3% to 4% held by the top ten. Input material: PBMCs. The receptors come from a man aged 25 to 40 in good health and CMV-seronegative.

The J gene is TRBJ2-2, the V gene TRBV6-1, with D possibly being TRBD2 (6 bases). CDR3 size: 15 residues. CDR1 is MNHNS, CDR2 SASEGT, per germline. V gave up 6 bases and J gave up 2 bases, with 13 bases separating them. The CDR3 coding sequence is TGTGCCAGCAGGGCTTCTGGGACTAACACCGGGGAGCTGTTTTTT. Encoded protein: CASRASGTNTGELFF.

The J gene is TRBJ2-3, the V gene TRBV5-1, with 13 nucleotides matching TRBD2. The junction had 1 base not matched to a gene; V was cut back by 2 bases and J by 4 bases. Germline loops: CDR1 SGHRS, CDR2 YFSETQ. The CDR3 covers 15 residues. The CDR3 bases are TGCGCCAGCAGCTTACTAGCGGGGGGGCCAGATACGCAGTATTTT. It is translated as CASSLLAGGPDTQYF. Supplemented by reference TRBV5-1 and TRBJ2-3, the full variable domain reads KAGVTQTPRYLIKTRGQQVTLSCSPISGHRSVSWYQQTPGQGLQFLFEYFSETQRNKGNFPGRFSGRQFSNSRSEMNVSTLELGDSALYLCASSLLAGGPDTQYFGPGTRLTVL.

The chain is built from TRBV29-1 and TRBJ2-1, with 7 bases fitting TRBD2. This CDR3 region has 16 residues. Germline CDR1 reads SQVTM; CDR2 reads ANQGSEA. Trimming removed 7 bases from V and 4 bases from J; junction bases left unmatched: 16. This CDR3 is CSAIKARELRYNEQFF. The CDR3 DNA reads as TGCAGCGCAATAAAGGCGCGGGAGTTACGTTACAATGAGCAGTTCTTC.

The V gene is TRBV28, the J gene TRBJ1-1; D not certain. The CDR3 extends over 12 amino acids. Trimming left V 6 bases short and J 4 bases short, with 9 bases between. Germline V gives CDR1 MDHEN, CDR2 SYDVKM. The chain's CDR3 is CASSSQSTEAFF. CDR3 nucleotides: TGTGCCAGCAGCTCACAAAGCACTGAAGCTTTCTTT.

V is TRBV7-6 and J is TRBJ2-1; TRBD2 aligns across 8 bases. Trimming cost V 4 bases and J 0 bases; bases outside gene matches: 5. There are 16 residues in the CDR3. Germline V lookup: CDR1 SGHVS, CDR2 FNYEAQ. This CDR3 is CASSYSGTSSYNEQFF. The DNA of the CDR3 is TGTGCCAGCAGCTACTCCGGGACTAGCTCCTACAATGAGCAGTTCTTC.

The gene calls are TRBV5-5 and TRBJ1-5, with 7 bases aligning to TRBD1. Per germline, CDR1 SGHKS and CDR2 YYEKEE (reference sequence). Losses at the gene ends were 0 bases for V and 0 bases for J; bases not matched to a gene: 6. This CDR3 has 17 residues. CDR3 region: CASSLAPGTDSNQPQHF. DNA for the CDR3: TGTGCCAGCAGCTTGGCCCCTGGGACAGATAGCAATCAGCCCCAGCATTTT.

The chain joins TRBV13 to TRBJ2-7; D gene uncertain. CDR3 length: 12 amino acids. Germline assignment: CDR1 PRHDT and CDR2 FYEKMQ (reference sequence). V was shortened by 2 bases and J by 6 bases, with 8 bases between the two germline ends. DNA of the CDR3: TGTGCCAGCAGCTTACTTCGCGGCGAGCAGTACTTC. It specifies CASSLLRGEQYF.

The chain carries TRBV7-2 and TRBJ1-1; maybe TRBD1 (6 bases). V lost 5 bases and J 1 base, leaving 11 bases between the germline ends. This CDR3 is built from 14 residues. The germline gives CDR1 SGHTA, CDR2 FQGNSA. CDR3: CASSVKTGNTEAFF. In DNA form, the CDR3 reads TGTGCCAGCAGCGTCAAGACAGGGAACACTGAAGCTTTCTTT.

The chain employs TRBV5-6 and TRBJ1-1, with 7 bases matching TRBD1. J gave up 6 bases and V 1 base, and 12 bases lay outside the gene matches. The CDR3 is 16 residues long. Germline V lookup: CDR1 SGHDT, CDR2 YYEEEE. CDR3 coding DNA: TGTGCCAGCAGCTTGAGGTTGGACAGGATATACTCTGAAGCTTTCTTT. Encoded protein: CASSLRLDRIYSEAFF. The whole variable domain, filled in from reference TRBV5-6 and TRBJ1-1, reads DAGVTQSPTHLIKTRGQQVTLRCSPKSGHDTVSWYQQALGQGPQFIFQYYEEEERQRGNFPDRFSGHQFPNYSSELNVNALLLGDSALYLCASSLRLDRIYSEAFFGQGTRLTVV.

V usage is TRBV27 and J usage is TRBJ2-7, with 8 nucleotides matching TRBD2. Germline CDR1 is MNHEY and CDR2 is SMNVEV (reference sequence). V lost 1 base to trimming and J lost 1 base; unmatched junction nucleotides: 3. This CDR3 has 15 residues. CDR3: CASSLWGTSSYEQYF. CDR3 nucleotide sequence: TGTGCCAGCAGTTTATGGGGGACTAGTTCCTACGAGCAGTACTTC.

This chain uses TRBV5-1 with TRBJ2-4; tentatively, D is TRBD2 (6 bases). Germline CDR1 SGHRS, CDR2 YFSETQ. This CDR3 is 15 amino acids long. The ends were cut back, 0 bases at V and 2 bases at J, with 9 bases in the middle. The CDR3 sequence: CASSLAGGTKNIQYF. In DNA, the CDR3 is TGCGCCAGCAGCTTGGCCGGCGGGACCAAAAACATTCAGTACTTC.

The chain employs TRBV4-1 and TRBJ2-7; 8 positions agree with TRBD2. The CDR3 has 16 residues. The V gene's germline CDR1 is MGHRA and CDR2 YSYEKL. The trim removed 0 bases at V and 0 bases at J, leaving 4 bases unmatched. The CDR3 is CASSQEERESSYEQYF. In nucleotides, the CDR3 is TGCGCCAGCAGCCAAGAAGAGCGGGAGAGCTCCTACGAGCAGTACTTC.

This chain connects TRBV28 to TRBJ2-7; possibly TRBD1 for D (5 bases). Between the trimmed V and J ends, which lost 3 bases and 0 bases, there was a span of 12 bases. The CDR3 sequence is 15 residues long. Germline CDR1 and CDR2: MDHEN and SYDVKM. CDR3 nucleotides: TGTGCCAGCAGTTTTGACAGAGAGTACTCCTACGAGCAGTACTTC. Translated, it gives CASSFDREYSYEQYF. Full variable domain (remainder filled in from reference TRBV28 and TRBJ2-7): DVKVTQSSRYLVKRTGEKVFLECVQDMDHENMFWYRQDPGLGLRLIYFSYDVKMKEKGDIPEGYSVSREKKERFSLILESASTNQTSMYLCASSFDREYSYEQYFGPGTRLTVT.

The chain links TRBV20-1 to TRBJ2-1; D gene ambiguous. This CDR3 contains 11 residues. Per germline, CDR1 DFQATT and CDR2 SNEGSKA (reference sequence). Deletions cut 5 bases from V and 9 bases from J, with 11 bases between. The CDR3 loop is CSAVPPVEQFF. CDR3 nucleotide sequence: TGCAGTGCTGTCCCCCCCGTTGAGCAGTTCTTC.

Comments on this clone: At one end, the junction sequence differs from germline, possibly due to a read error. The chain combines TRBV30 with TRBJ1-5; 7 nucleotides line up with TRBD1. CDR3 length equals 14 residues. Germline V gene data show CDR1 as GTSNPN and CDR2 as SVGIG (reference sequence). The CDR3 sequence: CAWSGPGQNQPRHF. In nucleotides, the CDR3 is TGTGCCTGGAGTGGTCCGGGACAGAATCAGCCCCGGCATTTT.

The genes are TRBV29-1 and TRBJ2-7; 11 bases map to TRBD2. J lost 7 bases, V lost 2 bases, and 7 bases had no gene match. Germline-derived CDR1 and CDR2 are SQVTM and ANQGSEA. The CDR3 runs 14 residues. DNA for the CDR3: TGCAGCGTTGAATTTCCTAGCGGGAGGAGGGAGCAGTACTTC. Translated, it gives CSVEFPSGRREQYF.

This CDR3 is CASSQDPQRRFGANVLTF. CDR3 coding DNA: TGTGCCAGCAGCCAAGATCCACAGAGAAGATTTGGGGCCAACGTCCTGACTTTC. This chain joins TRBV4-2 and TRBJ2-6, with D hard to call. CDR3 length: 18 residues. The germline V and J ends were trimmed by 0 bases and 3 bases, with 15 bases remaining between them. The germline V gene has CDR1 LGHNA and CDR2 YNFKEQ.